These 14 T cell receptor beta chains originate from one sample sequenced in a study of blood T cell repertoires in COVID-19. TCRdb keeps only in-frame clones here, not all; method: immunoSEQ multiplex PCR. Here the sample spans over 85,000 clones, about 83% being singletons. Sequences were obtained from peripheral blood. These receptor sequences come from a man aged 40-50 years with active or convalescent COVID-19.

The chain employs TRBV5-1 and TRBJ1-2; maybe TRBD1 (5 bases). Germline V CDR1 and CDR2: SGHRS, YFSETQ. V shed 0 bases and J shed 4 bases, with 16 bases lying between them. The CDR3 totals 16 residues. CDR3 in amino acids: CASSLAGGEGSYGYTF. In DNA form, the CDR3 reads TGCGCCAGCAGCTTGGCCGGAGGGGAGGGGTCCTATGGCTACACCTTC.

The chain employs TRBV7-2 and TRBJ2-5; D ambiguous. V gave up 1 base and J gave up 6 bases, with 12 bases separating them. The CDR3 is 14 amino acids. The V gene's germline CDR1 is SGHTA and CDR2 FQGNSA. CDR3 residues: CASSLGLGEKTQYF. CDR3 coding DNA: TGTGCCAGCAGCTTAGGGCTCGGAGAGAAGACCCAGTACTTC.

The V call is TRBV5-6, the J call TRBJ1-2; D gene unclear. CDR3 length equals 11 residues. The V gene's germline CDR1 is SGHDT and CDR2 YYEEEE. Deletions cut 2 bases from V and 7 bases from J, with 6 bases between. The CDR3 spells CASSLALGYTF. CDR3 bases: TGTGCCAGCAGCTTAGCACTTGGCTACACCTTC.

This clone was observed a few times. V gene TRBV6-2 or TRBV6-3 combines with J gene TRBJ1-4; 8 bases line up with TRBD1. Germline V CDR1 and CDR2: MNHEY, SVGEGT. CDR3 length: 17 residues. Trimming took 7 bases from V and 4 from J; bases not matched to a gene: 14. The CDR3 DNA sequence: TGTGCCAGCACCTACTCGGGTACAGGGGGTCATAATGAAAAACTGTTTTTT. Translated, it gives CASTYSGTGGHNEKLFF.

The chain uses TRBV4-1 and TRBJ1-2; a possible D gene is TRBD1 (5 bases). Looked up from germline, CDR1 is MGHRA and CDR2 is YSYEKL. CDR3 length equals 14 residues. Deletions cut 3 bases from V and 2 bases from J, with 10 bases between. CDR3 coding DNA: TGCGCCAGCAGCCAGGAACAGGTGAACTATGGCTACACCTTC. Amino acid sequence: CASSQEQVNYGYTF.

The chain uses TRBV7-3 and TRBJ1-1; D call uncertain. This CDR3 has 14 residues. Trimming shortened V by 2 bases and J by 0 bases, and 7 bases separated the two germline ends. CDR1 and CDR2 (germline): SGHTA, FQGTGA. The CDR3 DNA reads TGTGCCAGCAGCTTATCCCCCATGAACACTGAAGCTTTCTTT. This encodes CASSLSPMNTEAFF.

The chain employs TRBV19 and TRBJ1-2, with 10 positions matching TRBD1. Germline V lookup: CDR1 LNHDA, CDR2 SQIVND (reference sequence). The CDR3 covers 14 residues. The J segment lost 6 bases and the V segment lost 4 bases, leaving 5 bases of the junction unmatched. The CDR3 DNA follows: TGTGCCAGTAGTAAACCCGGGACAGGGGATGGCTACACCTTC. It is translated as CASSKPGTGDGYTF.

This chain connects TRBV19 to TRBJ2-7; 7 positions match TRBD1. CDR3 length: 16 amino acids. CDR1 LNHDA and CDR2 SQIVND come from the germline V gene (reference sequence). J gave up 6 bases and V 1 base, and 12 bases lay outside the gene matches. The CDR3 loop is CASSIGGTVLTGEQYF. The CDR3 bases are TGTGCCAGTAGTATAGGAGGGACAGTACTGACCGGCGAGCAGTACTTC.

This clone was picked up many times. The chain combines TRBV25-1 with TRBJ2-1; a possible D gene is TRBD1 (6 bases). From germline, CDR1 is MGHDK and CDR2 SYGVNS. CDR3 length: 15 amino acids. The V and J ends lost 4 bases and 1 base respectively, with 11 bases between them. As DNA, the CDR3 is TGTGCCAGCAGTGGACAGGAGAAGTCCTACAATGAGCAGTTCTTC. This encodes CASSGQEKSYNEQFF.

The chain combines TRBV5-1 with TRBJ1-1, with D unresolved. V lost 2 bases and J 4 bases, leaving 12 bases between the germline ends. The germline V gene has CDR1 SGHRS and CDR2 YFSETQ. The CDR3 consists of 14 residues. The chain's CDR3 is CASSFRGGGTEAFF. The CDR3, as DNA: TGCGCCAGCAGCTTCCGGGGTGGAGGCACTGAAGCTTTCTTT.

This clone was counted a single time. This chain uses TRBV3-1 (or the pseudogene TRBV3-2) with TRBJ1-2, with D maybe TRBD1 (6 bases). Germline V lookup: CDR1 LGHDT, CDR2 YNNKEL (reference sequence). The CDR3 spans 12 residues. Trimming shortened V by 7 bases and J by 4 bases, and 10 bases separated the two germline ends. CDR3 in DNA: TGTGCCAGCACAGGGGTGGGCTATGGCTACACCTTC. Residues: CASTGVGYGYTF.

This clone was counted only a few times. The chain has TRBV7-9 and TRBJ2-3, with 11 bases fitting TRBD2. Germline values: CDR1 SEHNR, CDR2 FQNEAQ (reference sequence). The CDR3 consists of 16 residues. V lost 6 bases to trimming and J lost 6 bases; unmatched junction nucleotides: 11. CDR3 residues: CASSIRRGLAADTQYF. CDR3 bases: TGTGCCAGCAGTATAAGGAGGGGACTAGCGGCCGATACGCAGTATTTT.

The J gene is TRBJ2-1, the V gene TRBV4-1; 15 nucleotides line up with TRBD2. Germline lookup yields CDR1 MGHRA and CDR2 YSYEKL. The CDR3 is made up of 17 amino acids. The V gene end was trimmed by 0 bases and the J gene end by 9 bases; junction bases not matched to a gene: 6. The DNA for the CDR3 is TGCGCCAGCAGCCAAGATACCGGACTAGCGGGGGGGCTTGAGCAGTTCTTC. Amino acids: CASSQDTGLAGGLEQFF.

The genes are TRBV11-3 and TRBJ2-6, with 8 bases that match TRBD1. The CDR3 is 17 amino acids. The V gene end was trimmed by 5 bases and the J gene end by 0 bases; junction bases not matched to a gene: 6. Per germline, CDR1 SGHNT and CDR2 YENEEA. The CDR3 sequence: CASSPGTGSSGANVLTF. The CDR3 DNA is TGTGCCAGCAGCCCAGGGACAGGTAGCTCTGGGGCCAACGTCCTGACTTTC.